The 27 T cell receptor beta chains listed next were all sequenced from one sample in a study of blood T cells in healthy people across ages. The use of a sample-barcoded 5' primer and a J-beta primer mix characterized a second PCR of about 7 to 12 cycles. TCRdb redid the calling of the 5' RACE reads with MiXCR, one entry per CDR3 protein. The data contain 500,000 to 650,000 distinct CDR3 sequences, about 28% of them seen just once; the ten biggest clones take up 3% to 4%. The data also belong to a second study, concerning T cells of mothers and their children.

Sample: blood. These receptors were collected from a boy aged 2 to 10 in good health.

This clonotype occurred many times. CDR3 sequence (DNA): TGTGCCAGCACCCCCTGGGGGGGAGGGCGCACCGGGGAGCTGTTTTTT. It translates to CASTPWGGGRTGELFF. The V and J genes are TRBV7-2 and TRBJ2-2, with 7 bases fitting TRBD2. J was trimmed by 4 bases and V by 7 bases; bases with no gene match: 12. Per germline, CDR1 SGHTA and CDR2 FQGNSA. The CDR3 is 16 amino acids.

This clonotype appeared a few times. The chain couples TRBV9 to TRBJ2-5, with D possibly matching TRBD2 (6 bases). The last part of the DNA fits TRBJ2-1 better; the J call may be wrong. Germline CDR1 SGDLS, CDR2 YYNGEE. The CDR3 runs to 18 residues. The CDR3 sequence is CASSVGSLANLERNEQFF. The DNA for the CDR3 is TGTGCCAGCAGCGTAGGCTCCCTAGCGAACCTCGAGAGGAATGAGCAGTTCTTC.

The rearrangement uses TRBV10-3 and TRBJ2-3; 8 bases agree with TRBD1. After removal of 7 bases from V and 4 bases from J, the junction contained 10 bases not matched to a gene. The CDR3 is 15 amino acids. Germline CDR1 is ENHRY and CDR2 is SYGVKD. The CDR3 here is CAITGVRGLSDTQYF. The CDR3 nucleotides read TGTGCCATCACGGGCGTCAGGGGGCTATCAGATACGCAGTATTTT.

This chain links TRBV30 with TRBJ2-1, with 11 bases that match TRBD2. This CDR3 has 15 amino acids. Germline CDR1 and CDR2: GTSNPN and SVGIG (reference sequence). The trim removed 3 bases at V and 4 bases at J, leaving 5 bases unmatched. The chain's CDR3 is CAWRDLAGGYNEQFF. The CDR3 DNA is TGTGCCTGGAGAGATCTAGCGGGAGGTTACAATGAGCAGTTCTTC. Variable domain in full (rest from reference TRBV30 and TRBJ2-1): SQTIHQWPATLVQPVGSPLSLECTVEGTSNPNLYWYRQAAGRGLQLLFYSVGIGQISSEVPQNLSASRPQDRQFILSSKKLLLSDSGFYLCAWRDLAGGYNEQFFGPGTRLTVL.

This clonotype turned up a few times. This chain uses TRBV25-1 with TRBJ2-1, with D unclear. The germline V and J ends were trimmed by 1 base and 8 bases, with 6 bases remaining between them. Germline loops: CDR1 MGHDK, CDR2 SYGVNS. The CDR3 length is 12 residues. CDR3 DNA: TGTGCCAGCAGTGAATTCCAGCATGAGCAGTTCTTC. This gives the protein CASSEFQHEQFF. Together with reference TRBV25-1 and TRBJ2-1, the CDR3 gives the full variable domain: EADIYQTPRYLVIGTGKKITLECSQTMGHDKMYWYQQDPGMELHLIHYSYGVNSTEKGDLSSESTVSRIRTEHFPLTLESARPSHTSQYLCASSEFQHEQFFGPGTRLTVL.

The J gene is TRBJ2-1, the V gene TRBV6-2 or TRBV6-3; 11 bases agree with TRBD2. CDR1 is MNHEY and CDR2 is SVGEGT in the germline V gene. The length of the CDR3 is 15 residues. J was trimmed by 8 bases and V by 11 bases; bases with no gene match: 14. This CDR3 is CACHSLAGGLYEQFF. CDR3 sequence (DNA): TGTGCCTGCCATTCTCTAGCGGGAGGACTCTATGAGCAGTTCTTC.

V gene TRBV7-2 combines with J gene TRBJ2-7; 8 nucleotides agree with TRBD2. This CDR3 contains 16 residues. Losses at the gene ends were 2 bases for V and 1 base for J; bases not matched to a gene: 7. Germline V gene sequence: CDR1 SGHTA, CDR2 FQGNSA. The CDR3 is CASSLQAGGSSYEQYF. The CDR3 bases are TGTGCCAGCAGCTTACAGGCGGGAGGTTCTTCCTACGAGCAGTACTTC. Drawing the rest from reference TRBV7-2 and TRBJ2-7, the complete variable domain is GAGVSQSPSNKVTEKGKDVELRCDPISGHTALYWYRQSLGQGLEFLIYFQGNSAPDKSGLPSDRFSAERTGGSVSTLTIQRTQQEDSAVYLCASSLQAGGSSYEQYFGPGTRLTVT.

This clonotype was observed many times. The chain employs TRBV6-2 or TRBV6-3 and TRBJ2-5; D is unclear. This CDR3 comprises 13 residues. Trimming stripped 5 bases from V and 2 bases from J, with 9 bases between. CDR1 is MNHEY, CDR2 SVGEGT, per germline. For the CDR3, the DNA is TGTGCCAGCAGTCTTGAAAGACAAGAGACCCAGTACTTC. Translating gives CASSLERQETQYF.

The chain has TRBV20-1 and TRBJ2-3; 8 bases fit TRBD1. Germline V gene lookup returns CDR1 DFQATT and CDR2 SNEGSKA (reference sequence). With 5 bases clipped from V and 0 bases from J, the junction kept 7 bases outside the gene matches. This CDR3 region has 15 residues. CDR3 in amino acids: CSAPNRGVSTDTQYF. The CDR3 DNA reads TGCAGTGCTCCCAACAGGGGGGTAAGCACAGATACGCAGTATTTT.

The rearrangement uses TRBV20-1 and TRBJ2-7; 14 bases map to TRBD2. Germline V gives CDR1 DFQATT, CDR2 SNEGSKA (reference sequence). The ends lost 1 base at V and 3 bases at J; junction bases unmatched: 5. The CDR3 sequence is 16 residues long. CDR3 region: CSARGGTSGSFYEQYF. The CDR3, as DNA: TGCAGTGCTAGAGGCGGGACTAGCGGGAGTTTCTACGAGCAGTACTTC.

This chain joins TRBV7-3 and TRBJ2-2; the match to TRBD2 covers 8 bases. CDR1 SGHTA and CDR2 FQGTGA come from the germline V gene. This CDR3 has 14 residues. The V gene end was trimmed by 3 bases and the J gene end by 7 bases; junction bases not matched to a gene: 4. CDR3 in amino acids: CASSFTSGGGELFF. The CDR3 nucleotides are TGTGCCAGCAGCTTCACTAGCGGTGGCGGGGAGCTGTTTTTT.

This chain links TRBV11-2 with TRBJ2-7; TRBD1 might be the D (5 bases). Per the germline V gene, CDR1 is SGHAT and CDR2 is FQNNGV. V was clipped by 4 bases and J by 7 bases, with 11 bases between them. This CDR3 has 12 amino acids. The CDR3 sequence is CASSSMHREQYF. Here the CDR3 DNA reads TGTGCCAGCAGCTCAATGCACAGGGAGCAGTACTTC.

This clonotype turned up a few times. V usage is TRBV7-2 and J usage is TRBJ2-4, with 8 bases that match TRBD1. This CDR3 is built from 14 residues. From germline, CDR1 is SGHTA and CDR2 FQGNSA. V was clipped by 4 bases and J by 9 bases; unmatched bases: 8. CDR3: CASSSGGQGVIQYF. The CDR3 DNA reads TGTGCCAGCAGCTCAGGGGGCCAGGGAGTCATTCAGTACTTC.

As for this clonotype: The limits of the CDR3 on the DNA are not certain, so only TCRdb's listed CDR3 is given. The V call is TRBV28, the J call TRBJ2-3; the table's TRBD2 call for D was not verified on the DNA. The CDR3 spans 17 amino acids, including both terminal residues. Germline values: CDR1 MDHEN, CDR2 SYDVKM. CDR3 region: CASSSSGLPDPTDTQYF.

The chain combines TRBV15 with TRBJ1-2; TRBD1 matches at 10 bases. Germline CDR1 LNHNV, CDR2 YYDKDF (reference sequence). The V gene end was trimmed by 3 bases and the J gene end by 4 bases; junction bases not matched to a gene: 5. The CDR3 runs 15 residues. In nucleotides, the CDR3 is TGTGCCACCAGCAGCCGGGACAGGGGCCCCTATGGCTACACCTTC. Translated: CATSSRDRGPYGYTF.

CDR3 loop: CASRRTGEQETQYF. The CDR3 DNA sequence: TGTGCCAGCAGGCGGACAGGGGAGCAAGAGACCCAGTACTTC. V and J are TRBV5-6 and TRBJ2-5, with 9 bases identical to TRBD1. The CDR3 totals 14 residues. Germline assignment: CDR1 SGHDT and CDR2 YYEEEE. J was trimmed by 2 bases and V by 5 bases; bases with no gene match: 4. Based on the CDR3 plus reference TRBV5-6 and TRBJ2-5, the full variable domain is DAGVTQSPTHLIKTRGQQVTLRCSPKSGHDTVSWYQQALGQGPQFIFQYYEEEERQRGNFPDRFSGHQFPNYSSELNVNALLLGDSALYLCASRRTGEQETQYFGPGTRLLVL.

The chain carries TRBV12-3 or TRBV12-4 and TRBJ2-3; 7 bases match TRBD2. The CDR3 covers 17 residues. This CDR3 reads CADALTVGREIGDTQYF. CDR3 coding DNA: TGTGCAGACGCTCTAACCGTGGGGCGGGAGATCGGAGATACGCAGTATTTT.

The rearrangement links TRBV7-6 to TRBJ2-7, with 9 bases matching TRBD1. From germline, CDR1 is SGHVS and CDR2 FNYEAQ. Trimming at V came to 3 bases and at J to 3 bases, leaving 9 bases not matched to a gene. The CDR3 runs to 16 residues. The CDR3 DNA follows: TGTGCCAGCAGCTTCGCCCCGGGACAGGGACTCTACGAGCAGTACTTC. It translates to CASSFAPGQGLYEQYF.

The chain carries TRBV15 and TRBJ1-4; unclear D gene. Germline-derived CDR1 and CDR2 are LNHNV and YYDKDF (reference sequence). Trimming stripped 5 bases from V and 7 bases from J, with 11 bases between. This CDR3 comprises 13 residues. The CDR3 sequence: CATSGPWGEKLFF. The CDR3 nucleotides are TGTGCCACCAGCGGCCCCTGGGGTGAAAAACTGTTTTTT.

This clonotype occurred a few times. This sequence joins TRBV10-2 and TRBJ2-5; 9 bases match TRBD2. This CDR3 has 14 amino acids. Germline V lookup: CDR1 WSHSY, CDR2 SAAADI. V gave up 9 bases and J gave up 4 bases; unmatched junction bases: 9. CDR3 sequence (DNA): TGCGCCAGGGCTCCCGCGGGAGGGACAGAGACCCAGTACTTC. This codes for CARAPAGGTETQYF.

There are a few counts of this clonotype. The genes are TRBV5-1 and TRBJ2-5, with D possibly being TRBD2 (5 bases). The CDR3 totals 15 residues. Germline V gene data show CDR1 as SGHRS and CDR2 as YFSETQ. V lost 6 bases and J 5 bases, leaving 20 bases between the germline ends. CDR3 sequence (DNA): TGCGCCAGCAACGCGGGTCAGATCCTCGGGGAGACCCAGTACTTC. As protein: CASNAGQILGETQYF.

This chain connects TRBV12-3 or TRBV12-4 to TRBJ2-1; 11 positions match TRBD2. CDR3 size: 14 residues. V shed 11 bases, J shed 0 bases, and the junction held 3 bases outside the gene matches. DNA for the CDR3: TGTGCCGGCACTAGCGGGAGCTCCTACAATGAGCAGTTCTTC. Its translation is CAGTSGSSYNEQFF.

The genes are TRBV6-6 and TRBJ2-7; the D call may be TRBD1 or TRBD2 (5 bases each). This CDR3 comprises 13 residues. The germline V gene encodes CDR1 MNHNY and CDR2 SVGAGI (reference sequence). V shed 2 bases and J shed 3 bases, with 8 bases lying between them. The CDR3 DNA is TGTGCCAGCAGTTACCGGGACCTCTACGAGCAGTACTTC. Amino acid sequence: CASSYRDLYEQYF.

This clonotype showed up just a few times. The gene calls are TRBV20-1 and TRBJ2-5; D gene uncertain. The J call may be faulty, since TRBJ2-1 better matches the DNA end. The CDR3 has 13 amino acids. Germline CDR1 is DFQATT and CDR2 is SNEGSKA (reference sequence). CDR3 nucleotide sequence: TGCAGTGCTAGTAGTCTCGCCTACAATGAGCAGTTCTTC. This codes for CSASSLAYNEQFF.

This clonotype was seen more than once but under ten times. The CDR3 sequence: CASSLGSSRVLYEQYF. DNA of the CDR3: TGTGCCAGCAGTTTAGGATCTAGCCGAGTCCTCTACGAGCAGTACTTC. V and J are TRBV27 and TRBJ2-5; D is possibly TRBD2 (5 bases). With the DNA end fitting TRBJ2-7 better, the J assignment may be wrong. CDR1 and CDR2 (germline): MNHEY, SMNVEV (reference sequence). The CDR3 covers 16 residues.

This clonotype was seen a single time. CDR3 sequence (DNA): TGTGCCAGCAGCCTCCTGGGCGGGAGGGCCCCACATACGCAGTATTTT. This codes for CASSLLGGRAPHTQYF. The chain couples TRBV6-6 to TRBJ2-3; 9 bases fit TRBD2. This CDR3 comprises 16 residues. J lost 7 bases, V lost 6 bases, and 14 bases had no gene match. CDR1 is MNHNY, CDR2 SVGAGI, per germline (reference sequence).

V is TRBV29-1 and J is TRBJ2-1; TRBD2 matches at 14 bases. This CDR3 has 14 amino acids. With 4 bases clipped from V and 8 bases from J, the junction kept 4 bases outside the gene matches. The germline V gene encodes CDR1 SQVTM and CDR2 ANQGSEA. In nucleotides, the CDR3 is TGCAGCGTTGGGACTAGCGGGAGGACATATGAGCAGTTCTTC. It codes for CSVGTSGRTYEQFF.